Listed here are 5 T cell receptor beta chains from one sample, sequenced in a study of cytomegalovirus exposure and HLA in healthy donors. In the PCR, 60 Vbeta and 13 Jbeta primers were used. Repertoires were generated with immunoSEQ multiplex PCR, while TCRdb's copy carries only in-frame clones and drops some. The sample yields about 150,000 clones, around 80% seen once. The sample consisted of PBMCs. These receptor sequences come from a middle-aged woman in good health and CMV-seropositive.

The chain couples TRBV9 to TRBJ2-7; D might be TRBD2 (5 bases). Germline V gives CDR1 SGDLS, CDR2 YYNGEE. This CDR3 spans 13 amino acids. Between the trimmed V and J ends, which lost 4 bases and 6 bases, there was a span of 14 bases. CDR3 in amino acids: CASSTYSSGEQYF. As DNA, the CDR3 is TGTGCCAGCAGCACTTACTCGAGCGGCGAGCAGTACTTC.

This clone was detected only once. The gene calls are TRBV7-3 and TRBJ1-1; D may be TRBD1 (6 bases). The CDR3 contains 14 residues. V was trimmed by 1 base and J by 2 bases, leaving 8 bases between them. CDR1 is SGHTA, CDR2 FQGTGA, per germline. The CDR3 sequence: CASSLSGTNTEAFF. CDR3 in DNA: TGTGCCAGCAGCTTAAGTGGGACAAACACTGAAGCTTTCTTT.

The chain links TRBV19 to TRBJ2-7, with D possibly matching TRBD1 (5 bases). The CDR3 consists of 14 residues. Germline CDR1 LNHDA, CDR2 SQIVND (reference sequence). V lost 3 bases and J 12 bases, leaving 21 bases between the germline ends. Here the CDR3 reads CASSIMDNSRELYF. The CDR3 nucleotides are TGTGCCAGTAGTATCATGGACAACAGCAGGGAATTGTACTTC.

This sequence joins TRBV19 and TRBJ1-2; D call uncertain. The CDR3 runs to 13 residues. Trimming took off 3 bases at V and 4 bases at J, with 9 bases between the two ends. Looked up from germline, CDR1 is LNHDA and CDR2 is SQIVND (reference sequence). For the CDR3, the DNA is TGTGCCAGTAGTATCTCGACATTCTATGGCTACACCTTC. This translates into CASSISTFYGYTF.

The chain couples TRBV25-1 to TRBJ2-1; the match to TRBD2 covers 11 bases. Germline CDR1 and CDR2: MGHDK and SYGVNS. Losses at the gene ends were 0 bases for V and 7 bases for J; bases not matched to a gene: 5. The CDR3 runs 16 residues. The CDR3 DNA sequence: TGTGCCAGCAGTGAATATGAGGCTAGCGGGAGGAATGAGCAGTTCTTC. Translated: CASSEYEASGRNEQFF.